This TCR beta chain was sequenced during a study of blood T cells in healthy people across ages. Whole-study context: Every two T cells gave about one barcoded beta molecule via template switching.

Worth noting for this clonotype: Its matching antigen is unknown.

The V and J ends lost 4 bases and 1 base respectively, with 7 bases between them. Germline lookup yields CDR1 LGHDT and CDR2 YNNKEL (reference sequence). This CDR3 is 13 amino acids long. Overall study findings and caveats: There was a strong correlation between TCR beta diversity and naive T cell percentage.

For the second PCR, which ran for roughly 7 to 11 cycles, a sample-barcoded 5' primer and a J-beta primer mix were used. TCRdb reprocessed the 5' RACE reads via MiXCR and lists one record per CDR3 protein. This table holds hundreds of thousands of distinct CDR3 sequences, roughly 21% found once. The individuals who served as donors were healthy Caucasians living in Russia, aged about 6 to 95. The TCR originated in an older man in good health. The gene calls are TRBV3-1 and TRBJ1-1; D gene ambiguous. Input material: blood. The CDR3 spells CASSLPQNTEAFF. The CDR3 DNA is TGTGCCAGCAGCCTCCCACAGAACACTGAAGCTTTCTTT. The full variable domain, with the rest looked up from reference TRBV3-1 and TRBJ1-1, is DTAVSQTPKYLVTQMGNDKSIKCEQNLGHDTMYWYKQDSKKFLKIMFSYNNKELIINETVPNRFSPKSPDKAHLNLHINSLELGDSAVYFCASSLPQNTEAFFGQGTRLTVV.